The present T cell receptor beta chain was sequenced within a study of T-cell reconstitution after alpha-beta-depleted transplantation in children. TCRbeta library construction was performed incorporating unique molecular identifiers. TCRdb itself ran the PCR reads through MiXCR, one entry per CDR3 protein. The profile shows some 590,000 distinct CDR3 sequences, roughly a tenth of them singletons. In its sample, this clonotype was seen many times. Trimming took off 0 bases at V and 8 bases at J, with 6 bases between the two ends. The CDR3 covers 12 residues. Germline CDR1 SGHTA, CDR2 FQGNSA. Here the sequenced sample was PBMCs from the stem cell graft donor, taken from the stem cell graft. The sequence came from a human donor who donated a stem cell graft to a child with acute myeloid leukemia. The V call is TRBV7-2, the J call TRBJ2-3; TRBD2 is a possible D gene (6 bases). In nucleotides, the CDR3 is TGTGCCAGCAGCTTAGCGGGGGGTACGCAGTATTTT. This sequence encodes CASSLAGGTQYF.